Following are 30 T cell receptor beta chains from one sample sequenced in a study of T-cell reconstitution after alpha-beta-depleted transplantation in children. It was with unique molecular identifiers that the TCRbeta library was prepared. TCRdb fed the PCR reads into MiXCR, producing one record per CDR3 protein. This sample has roughly 240,000 distinct CDR3 sequences; roughly 7.7% occur once, and the top ten carry 6.3%. The sample in question was PBMCs, mostly from graft donor cells, obtained 180 days after TCRalphabeta/CD19-depleted stem cell transplant. The receptors originated from a male patient between 10 and 17 years old who had a stem cell transplant for acute lymphoblastic leukemia, so the T cells may come from the graft donor.

This clonotype was counted at least ten times. V usage is TRBV6-1 and J usage is TRBJ2-7, with TRBD1 matching over 11 bases. The junction had 4 bases not matched to a gene; V was cut back by 4 bases and J by 2 bases. This CDR3 spans 15 amino acids. The germline V gene encodes CDR1 MNHNS and CDR2 SASEGT. DNA of the CDR3: TGTGCCAGCAGTGGAACGGGACAGGGGGCCTACGAGCAGTACTTC. It yields the protein CASSGTGQGAYEQYF.

This clonotype was counted at least ten times. The V gene is TRBV5-4, the J gene TRBJ2-5; D may be TRBD1 or TRBD2 (7 bases each). The CDR3 covers 19 residues. From germline, CDR1 is SGHNT and CDR2 YYREEE (reference sequence). V was pared by 3 bases and J by 1 base, with 25 bases between. The CDR3 coding sequence is TGTGCCAGCAGCTCCGCCCCCCTATTCACAGGGGAGGGCCAAGAGACCCAGTACTTC. This codes for CASSSAPLFTGEGQETQYF.

Notes on this clonotype: A junction end diverges from the germline sequence, so it may reflect a read error. The chain joins TRBV20-1 to TRBJ2-7; either TRBD1 or TRBD2 may fit D (5 bases each). In germline, CDR1 is DFQATT, CDR2 SNEGSKA (reference sequence). The CDR3 spans 12 residues. The chain's CDR3 is CSARARGYEHYF. The DNA for the CDR3 is TGCAGTGCTAGAGCGAGGGGATACGAGCATTACTTC.

The sample holds many counts of this clonotype. The gene calls are TRBV7-6 and TRBJ2-5, with D uncertain. CDR1 is SGHVS and CDR2 is FNYEAQ in the germline V gene. CDR3 length: 13 amino acids. The V end was cut by 8 bases, the J end by 1 base, with 11 bases between. The CDR3 loop is CASRPGSQETQYF. CDR3 nucleotide sequence: TGTGCCAGCCGTCCAGGTAGCCAAGAGACCCAGTACTTC. The full variable domain, completed using reference TRBV7-6 and TRBJ2-5, is GAGVSQSPRYKVTKRGQDVALRCDPISGHVSLYWYRQALGQGPEFLTYFNYEAQQDKSGLPNDRFSAERPEGSISTLTIQRTEQRDSAMYRCASRPGSQETQYFGPGTRLLVL.

This clonotype was detected a few times. The CDR3 DNA follows: TGTGCCAGCAGTTTAGGCACCCCCACAGATACGCAGTATTTT. Its translation: CASSLGTPTDTQYF. The chain uses TRBV12-3 or TRBV12-4 and TRBJ2-3, with unresolved D. The ends were cut back, 1 base at V and 2 bases at J, with 7 bases in the middle. This CDR3 spans 14 amino acids.

Comments on this clonotype: Possible read error: a much larger clone is one base away. The CDR3 nucleotides are TGTGTCAGCTCACCCTTGACGTCAGGGAGCGACTATGGCTACACCTTC. Its translation: CVSSPLTSGSDYGYTF. The chain joins TRBV18 to TRBJ1-2; D perhaps matches TRBD1 (5 bases). There are 16 residues in the CDR3. Germline-derived CDR1 and CDR2 are KGHSH and LQKENI.

This clonotype occurred many times. The chain links TRBV18 to TRBJ1-1; 9 bases align to TRBD1. The germline CDR1 and CDR2 sequences are KGHSH and LQKENI. CDR3 length: 14 residues. Trimming took 6 bases from V and 4 from J; bases not matched to a gene: 6. This CDR3 is CASSQDRGVTEAFF. Written as DNA, the CDR3 is TGTGCCAGCTCCCAGGACAGGGGTGTCACTGAAGCTTTCTTT. Together with reference TRBV18 and TRBJ1-1, the CDR3 gives the full variable domain: NAGVMQNPRHLVRRRGQEARLRCSPMKGHSHVYWYRQLPEEGLKFMVYLQKENIIDESGMPKERFSAEFPKEGPSILRIQQVVRGDSAAYFCASSQDRGVTEAFFGQGTRLTVV.

This clonotype was detected a few times. The V gene is TRBV4-3, the J gene TRBJ2-7, with 7 bases lining up with TRBD1. The CDR3 sequence is 16 residues long. With 0 bases clipped from V and 0 bases from J, the junction kept 5 bases outside the gene matches. Germline lookup yields CDR1 LGHNA and CDR2 YSLEER. The CDR3 sequence: CASSQDRDSSSYEQYF. Written as DNA, the CDR3 is TGCGCCAGCAGCCAAGATCGGGACAGCAGCTCCTACGAGCAGTACTTC.

In its sample, this clonotype was seen a few times. This chain connects TRBV18 to TRBJ2-5; no definite D call. The CDR3 loop spans 12 amino acids. Trimming took 3 bases from V and 2 from J, leaving 4 bases between them. Germline assignment: CDR1 KGHSH and CDR2 LQKENI. DNA of the CDR3: TGTGCCAGCTCACCGGTTCAAGAGACCCAGTACTTC. It specifies CASSPVQETQYF.

This clonotype was observed many times. The chain combines TRBV7-9 with TRBJ1-4; tentatively, D is TRBD1 (5 bases). Germline CDR1 SEHNR, CDR2 FQNEAQ (reference sequence). The CDR3 has 14 amino acids. The germline V and J ends were trimmed by 4 bases and 6 bases, with 12 bases remaining between them. The CDR3 sequence: CASSSEGADEKLFF. Written as DNA, the CDR3 is TGTGCCAGCAGCTCAGAAGGGGCTGATGAAAAACTGTTTTTT.

This clonotype was detected ten times or more. The chain recombines TRBV7-8 with TRBJ1-4, with 11 bases matching TRBD1. This CDR3 has 14 amino acids. V lost 4 bases to trimming and J lost 12 bases; unmatched junction nucleotides: 7. The germline CDR1 and CDR2 sequences are SGHVS and FQNEAQ. Here the CDR3 reads CASSSRTGGMQLFF. As DNA, the CDR3 is TGTGCCAGCAGCTCCCGGACAGGGGGCATGCAACTGTTTTTT.

This clonotype came up a few times. This chain uses TRBV18 with TRBJ1-6; maybe TRBD1 (5 bases). V lost 0 bases to trimming and J lost 0 bases, with 9 bases between them. The CDR3 has 17 residues. Germline CDR1 reads KGHSH; CDR2 reads LQKENI. The DNA for the CDR3 is TGTGCCAGCTCACCACCGGGGCGGAGCTCCTATAATTCACCCCTCCACTTT. Its protein is CASSPPGRSSYNSPLHF.

This clonotype was picked up many times. The J gene is TRBJ1-4, the V gene TRBV20-1; maybe TRBD1 (5 bases). CDR3 length: 13 amino acids. V was pared by 1 base and J by 4 bases, with 7 bases between. Per the germline V gene, CDR1 is DFQATT and CDR2 is SNEGSKA (reference sequence). The CDR3 bases are TGCAGTGCTAGAGGGGGCAATAATGAAAAACTGTTTTTT. It is translated as CSARGGNNEKLFF.

Many counts were recorded for this clonotype. Written as DNA, the CDR3 is TGCGCCAGCAGCTTGGAAACAGGCGGGCCGGGAGAGCAGTACTTC. It codes for CASSLETGGPGEQYF. The rearrangement uses TRBV5-1 and TRBJ2-7; possibly TRBD1 or TRBD2 for D (5 bases each). Deletions cut 0 bases from V and 7 bases from J, with 17 bases between. This CDR3 contains 15 residues. Germline V gives CDR1 SGHRS, CDR2 YFSETQ.

Ten or more counts support this clonotype. V gene TRBV24-1 combines with J gene TRBJ1-5; D perhaps matches TRBD1 (5 bases). The CDR3 totals 19 residues. CDR1 is KGHDR and CDR2 is SFDVKD in the germline V gene. The germline V and J ends were trimmed by 9 bases and 0 bases, with 26 bases remaining between them. CDR3 coding DNA: TGTGCCACCTTCCGTTACGGGGCTCAACCCCCATATAGCAATCAGCCCCAGCATTTT. Translated: CATFRYGAQPPYSNQPQHF.

Ten or more counts support this clonotype. V and J are TRBV28 and TRBJ2-5; D is undetermined. In germline, CDR1 is MDHEN, CDR2 SYDVKM. This CDR3 spans 13 amino acids. The V end lost 2 bases, the J end lost 10 bases, and 14 bases lay between the germline ends. The CDR3 reads CASSLLGTPFQYF. CDR3 in DNA: TGTGCCAGCAGTTTACTGGGCACCCCTTTCCAGTACTTC.

This clonotype came up many times. This chain uses TRBV28 with TRBJ2-7; TRBD2 matches 7 bases. The germline V gene encodes CDR1 MDHEN and CDR2 SYDVKM. V trimming: 5 bases; J trimming: 5 bases; junction bases outside the gene matches: 9. There are 14 residues in the CDR3. CDR3 residues: CASSGSPTSDEQYF. In DNA, the CDR3 is TGTGCCAGCAGTGGATCGCCCACTAGCGACGAGCAGTACTTC. Variable domain in full (rest from reference TRBV28 and TRBJ2-7): DVKVTQSSRYLVKRTGEKVFLECVQDMDHENMFWYRQDPGLGLRLIYFSYDVKMKEKGDIPEGYSVSREKKERFSLILESASTNQTSMYLCASSGSPTSDEQYFGPGTRLTVT.

This clonotype was counted many times. The J gene is TRBJ1-4, the V gene TRBV5-1; D not certain. Trimming pared 2 bases from V and 0 bases from J, leaving 11 bases between. CDR3 length: 16 residues. Germline CDR1 SGHRS, CDR2 YFSETQ. CDR3 coding DNA: TGCGCCAGCAGCTTAGGTTTCTATTCAACTAATGAAAAACTGTTTTTT. It translates to CASSLGFYSTNEKLFF.

Many counts were recorded for this clonotype. The rearrangement uses TRBV5-1 and TRBJ1-1, with a weak D call TRBD1 (5 bases). The CDR3 runs 14 residues. Germline V gene lookup returns CDR1 SGHRS and CDR2 YFSETQ. V was shortened by 0 bases and J by 3 bases, with 9 bases between the two germline ends. The CDR3 region has the DNA TGCGCCAGCAGCTTGGGGGGCTGGGACACTGAAGCTTTCTTT. It translates to CASSLGGWDTEAFF. The full variable domain, with the rest looked up from reference TRBV5-1 and TRBJ1-1, is KAGVTQTPRYLIKTRGQQVTLSCSPISGHRSVSWYQQTPGQGLQFLFEYFSETQRNKGNFPGRFSGRQFSNSRSEMNVSTLELGDSALYLCASSLGGWDTEAFFGQGTRLTVV.

Regarding this clonotype: A much more abundant neighbour one base away suggests this may be a read error. This chain links TRBV7-2 with TRBJ2-3, with TRBD1 identical over 7 bases. The J call may be faulty, since TRBJ1-5 better matches the DNA end. CDR3 length: 15 amino acids. Germline CDR1 SGHTA, CDR2 FQGNSA. The CDR3 loop reads CASSRQGGSTDTQHF. The CDR3 nucleotides read TGTGCCAGCAGCCGACAGGGAGGGAGCACAGATACGCAGCATTTT.

This clonotype was counted ten times or more. The chain joins TRBV5-6 to TRBJ2-1; D gene ambiguous. The germline gives CDR1 SGHDT, CDR2 YYEEEE. The germline V and J ends were trimmed by 3 bases and 6 bases, with 16 bases remaining between them. The CDR3 is 15 residues long. The chain's CDR3 is CASSSLVGASNEQFF. For the CDR3, the DNA is TGTGCCAGCAGCTCCTTAGTAGGCGCCTCCAATGAGCAGTTCTTC.

This clonotype was found a few times. The gene calls are TRBV7-9 and TRBJ1-6; weak D call: TRBD1 (6 bases). Germline V gene sequence: CDR1 SEHNR, CDR2 FQNEAQ (reference sequence). The V and J ends lost 5 bases and 7 bases respectively, with 15 bases between them. The CDR3 totals 15 residues. The CDR3 nucleotides are TGTGCCAGCAGCCAACAGTCAGGGGTCAATTCACCCCTCCACTTT. Translation: CASSQQSGVNSPLHF.

This clonotype has a count of ten or more. The J gene is TRBJ1-5, the V gene TRBV19, with D uncertain. Trimming pared 3 bases from V and 7 bases from J, leaving 16 bases between. Germline assignment: CDR1 LNHDA and CDR2 SQIVND (reference sequence). CDR3 length equals 15 residues. CDR3 protein: CASSMANSRRQPQHF. CDR3 nucleotides: TGTGCCAGTAGTATGGCGAACTCGCGTCGGCAGCCCCAGCATTTT.

This clonotype was found many times. V usage is TRBV11-3 and J usage is TRBJ2-1; D uncertain. Trimming stripped 4 bases from V and 7 bases from J, with 5 bases between. The germline V gene has CDR1 SGHNT and CDR2 YENEEA. The CDR3 has 11 residues. The CDR3, as DNA: TGTGCCAGCAGCTCCTCGAATGAGCAGTTCTTC. Residues: CASSSSNEQFF.

This clonotype turned up a few times. The V call is TRBV29-1, the J call TRBJ1-4, with a possible D match to TRBD1 (5 bases). V was trimmed by 0 bases and J by 16 bases, leaving 21 bases between them. Germline values: CDR1 SQVTM, CDR2 ANQGSEA. This CDR3 contains 14 residues. The CDR3 spells CSVEDRTGEVVGFF. The CDR3 DNA is TGCAGCGTTGAAGATCGCACAGGAGAGGTCGTAGGGTTTTTT. The whole variable domain, remainder taken from reference TRBV29-1 and TRBJ1-4, is SAVISQKPSRDICQRGTSLTIQCQVDSQVTMMFWYRQQPGQSLTLIATANQGSEATYESGFVIDKFPISRPNLTFSTLTVSNMSPEDSSIYLCSVEDRTGEVVGFFGSGTQLSVL.

This clonotype was observed a few times. This chain links TRBV7-2 with TRBJ2-3; D unresolved. This CDR3 contains 17 residues. CDR1 is SGHTA and CDR2 is FQGNSA in the germline V gene. V lost 3 bases to trimming and J lost 2 bases, with 18 bases between them. The CDR3 DNA sequence: TGTGCCAGCAGCTTCGTTAGTGGCAGGCCATCCACAGATACGCAGTATTTT. Translating it yields CASSFVSGRPSTDTQYF. Supplemented by reference TRBV7-2 and TRBJ2-3, the full variable domain reads GAGVSQSPSNKVTEKGKDVELRCDPISGHTALYWYRQSLGQGLEFLIYFQGNSAPDKSGLPSDRFSAERTGGSVSTLTIQRTQQEDSAVYLCASSFVSGRPSTDTQYFGPGTRLTVL.

Of note for this clonotype: A single base separates this from a much larger clone, so it may be a read error. The chain combines TRBV18 with TRBJ2-7; no reliable D call. The V gene lost 0 bases and the J gene lost 10 bases, with 19 bases spanning the gap. This CDR3 has 15 amino acids. CDR1 KGHSH and CDR2 LQKENI come from the germline V gene. The CDR3 region is CASSPPVQKFFDQYF. CDR3 nucleotides: TGTGCCAGCTCACCACCGGTTCAGAAATTCTTCGACCAGTACTTC.

The genes are TRBV25-1 and TRBJ1-1; 8 bases are shared with TRBD1. The CDR3 is 15 residues long. The germline V gene encodes CDR1 MGHDK and CDR2 SYGVNS. Unmatched junction bases numbered 3, after V lost 3 bases and J lost 0 bases. The CDR3 region is CASSDRTGMNTEAFF. The CDR3 nucleotides are TGTGCCAGCAGTGACCGGACAGGGATGAACACTGAAGCTTTCTTT.

This clonotype was detected ten times or more. The chain joins TRBV5-6 to TRBJ1-2; no reliable D call. Germline V gives CDR1 SGHDT, CDR2 YYEEEE. There are 11 residues in the CDR3. Trimming pared 1 base from V and 2 bases from J, leaving 0 bases between. The CDR3 region has the DNA TGTGCCAGCAGCTTGAACTATGGCTACACCTTC. The encoded protein is CASSLNYGYTF.

Many counts were recorded for this clonotype. The chain is built from TRBV12-3 or TRBV12-4 and TRBJ1-6, with a weak D call TRBD1 (5 bases). Trimming removed 5 bases from V and 0 bases from J, with 11 bases in between. The CDR3 is 16 amino acids. CDR3 sequence: CASSRETVSYNSPLHF. CDR3 coding DNA: TGTGCCAGCAGTAGGGAGACAGTCTCCTATAATTCACCCCTCCACTTT.